These 3 T cell receptor beta chains share one sample of origin, sequenced in a study of CD8 T cells in Susac syndrome (dated by TCRdb to between 2018 and 2021). The library was made by the immunoSEQ multiplex PCR assay. RNA was extracted using the RNeasy kit, and roughly 0.45 to 1 microgram was reverse transcribed with random hexamers. TCRdb handled the public reads itself, with Q25 trimming in fastp and clone calling in MiXCR, and kept productive beta chains. CDR3 protein sequences are deduplicated, and each keeps its most common genes and DNA. The sample table records approximately 120,000 distinct CDR3 sequences; around 94% of these occur just once. The ten largest clones take up around 0.087% of the sample. The sample was CD4+ T cells from PBMCs. These receptors were collected from a human donor in good health.

As regards this clonotype: The junction differs from germline at one of its ends, possibly a read error. The V and J genes are TRBV5-1 and TRBJ2-2; no firm D call. Germline-derived CDR1 and CDR2 are SGHRS and YFSETQ. CDR3 length: 14 amino acids. The CDR3: CASSLLQNTGELFF. In DNA, the CDR3 is TGTGCCAGCAGTTTACTGCAGAACACCGGGGAGCTGTTTTTT.

The rearrangement joins TRBV6-2 or TRBV6-3 to TRBJ1-3; no reliable D call. With 3 bases removed from V and 0 bases from J, the gap between germline ends came to 9 bases. The CDR3 is made up of 15 amino acids. CDR1 is MNHEY, CDR2 SVGEGT, per germline. In DNA, the CDR3 is TGTGCCAGCAGTTATTACGGGAGCTCTGGAAACACCATATATTTT. This gives the protein CASSYYGSSGNTIYF.

This clonotype occurred once. The chain joins TRBV23-1 to TRBJ1-6, with D unclear. TRBV23-1 is classed as an ORF, of uncertain function. The ends were cut back, 4 bases at V and 4 bases at J, with 14 bases in the middle. CDR3 length: 16 residues. CDR3 region: CASSPRTFQYNSPLHF. The CDR3 nucleotides are TGCGCCAGCAGTCCCCGGACCTTCCAATATAATTCACCCCTCCACTTT.